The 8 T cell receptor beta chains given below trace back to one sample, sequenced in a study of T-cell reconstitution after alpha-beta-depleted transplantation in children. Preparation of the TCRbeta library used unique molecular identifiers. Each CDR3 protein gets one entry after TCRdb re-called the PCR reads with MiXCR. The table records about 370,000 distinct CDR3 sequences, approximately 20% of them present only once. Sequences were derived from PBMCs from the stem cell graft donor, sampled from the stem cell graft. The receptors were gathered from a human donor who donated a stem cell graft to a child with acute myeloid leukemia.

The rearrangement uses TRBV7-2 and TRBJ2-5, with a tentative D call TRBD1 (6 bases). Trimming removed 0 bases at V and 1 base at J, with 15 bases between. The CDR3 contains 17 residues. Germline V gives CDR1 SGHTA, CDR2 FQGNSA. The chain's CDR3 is CASSLAPAGRGQETQYF. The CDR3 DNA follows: TGTGCCAGCAGCTTAGCCCCCGCTGGCAGGGGCCAAGAGACCCAGTACTTC.

The chain's CDR3 is CASSPELPYEQYF. The DNA of the CDR3 is TGTGCCAGCTCACCAGAGTTACCCTACGAGCAGTACTTC. The V and J genes are TRBV18 and TRBJ2-7; D is undetermined. CDR3 length equals 13 residues. The V gene's germline CDR1 is KGHSH and CDR2 LQKENI. The germline V and J ends were trimmed by 2 bases and 2 bases, with 7 bases remaining between them.

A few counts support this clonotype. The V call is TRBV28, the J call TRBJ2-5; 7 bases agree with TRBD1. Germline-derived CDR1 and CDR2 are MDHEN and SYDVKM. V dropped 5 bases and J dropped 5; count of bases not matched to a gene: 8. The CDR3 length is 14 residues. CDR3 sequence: CASSKAGGPETQYF. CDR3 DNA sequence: TGTGCCAGCAGTAAAGCAGGGGGTCCGGAGACCCAGTACTTC.

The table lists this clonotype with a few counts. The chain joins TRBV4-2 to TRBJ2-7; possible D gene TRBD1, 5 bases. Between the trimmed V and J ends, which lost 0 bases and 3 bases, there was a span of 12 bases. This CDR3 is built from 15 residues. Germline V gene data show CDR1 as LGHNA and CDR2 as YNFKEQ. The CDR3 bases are TGTGCCAGCAGCCAAGATCGAGCAGGGTTCTACGAGCAGTACTTC. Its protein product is CASSQDRAGFYEQYF.

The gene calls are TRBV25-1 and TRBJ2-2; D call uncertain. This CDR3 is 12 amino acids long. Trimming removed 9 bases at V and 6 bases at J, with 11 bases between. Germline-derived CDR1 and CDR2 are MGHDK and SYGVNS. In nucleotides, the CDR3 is TGTGCCAGTAACCTGAGAGCCGGGGAGCTGTTTTTT. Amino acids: CASNLRAGELFF.

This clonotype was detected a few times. CDR3 loop: CASSLRGTNYEQYF. In DNA form, the CDR3 reads TGTGCCAGCAGTTTACGGGGTACCAACTACGAGCAGTACTTC. This rearrangement joins TRBV27 to TRBJ2-7, with D possibly TRBD2 on 5 matching bases. Germline CDR1 and CDR2: MNHEY and SMNVEV (reference sequence). Trimming shortened V by 2 bases and J by 3 bases, and 11 bases separated the two germline ends. This CDR3 is 14 amino acids long.

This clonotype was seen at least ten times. CDR3 DNA sequence: TGTGCCAGCAGTTTGGAGTTTCAGGTTCCAGATACGCAGTATTTT. This sequence encodes CASSLEFQVPDTQYF. J is TRBJ2-3 and V is TRBV12-3 or TRBV12-4; D is unresolved. V lost 3 bases, J lost 4 bases, and 14 bases lay in between. The CDR3 extends over 15 amino acids.

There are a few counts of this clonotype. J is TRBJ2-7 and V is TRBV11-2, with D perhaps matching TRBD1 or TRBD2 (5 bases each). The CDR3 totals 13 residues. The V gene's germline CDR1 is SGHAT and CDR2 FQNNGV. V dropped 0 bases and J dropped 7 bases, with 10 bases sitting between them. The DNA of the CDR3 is TGTGCCAGCAGCTTAGAGGGACCCACGGAGCAGTACTTC. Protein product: CASSLEGPTEQYF.